This entry lists 30 T cell receptor beta chains sequenced from one sample in a study of response to subunit inactivated influenza vaccine. From the RT-PCR reads, TCRdb called clonotypes with MiXCR, one entry per CDR3 protein. The repertoire consists of 500,000 to 550,000 distinct CDR3 sequences, with approximately 24% occurring once and the leading ten covering around 2.8%. The same specimen was also included in a second study, on T cells expressing NK-cell markers. This second study says: Researchers built TCR beta cDNA using 5'RACE template switching with UMIs.

This specimen was CD4+ T cells sorted from PBMCs, taken roughly 13 days after vaccination. Receptors were obtained from a man aged 45-60 years who received an inactivated influenza vaccine.

The chain joins TRBV28 to TRBJ2-7, with TRBD2 matching 13 bases. Germline V CDR1 and CDR2: MDHEN, SYDVKM. V was pared by 4 bases and J by 4 bases, with 7 bases of the junction left unmatched. The CDR3 is 16 amino acids. The DNA of the CDR3 is TGTGCCAGCAGTTCTATTACGGGACTAGCGGGGTACGAGCAGTACTTC. Protein: CASSSITGLAGYEQYF. Filled out from reference TRBV28 and TRBJ2-7, the complete variable domain reads DVKVTQSSRYLVKRTGEKVFLECVQDMDHENMFWYRQDPGLGLRLIYFSYDVKMKEKGDIPEGYSVSREKKERFSLILESASTNQTSMYLCASSSITGLAGYEQYFGPGTRLTVT.

The chain employs TRBV20-1 and TRBJ2-6; the D gene is possibly TRBD1 (6 bases). The germline V and J ends were trimmed by 3 bases and 0 bases, with 9 bases remaining between them. CDR1 DFQATT and CDR2 SNEGSKA come from the germline V gene (reference sequence). There are 15 residues in the CDR3. The DNA of the CDR3 is TGCAGTGCTAGCACAGGGAGCTCTGGGGCCAACGTCCTGACTTTC. It codes for CSASTGSSGANVLTF.

The chain recombines TRBV20-1 with TRBJ1-5; D is ambiguous. Germline V gene lookup returns CDR1 DFQATT and CDR2 SNEGSKA (reference sequence). The CDR3 is 15 amino acids. V was clipped by 0 bases and J by 0 bases, with 9 bases between them. CDR3 loop: CSAREGSRSNQPQHF. CDR3 bases: TGCAGTGCTAGAGAGGGCAGCCGTAGCAATCAGCCCCAGCATTTT.

The chain links TRBV20-1 to TRBJ2-1, with TRBD2 as a possible D gene (7 bases). V shed 3 bases and J shed 7 bases, with 19 bases lying between them. The CDR3 consists of 15 residues. Germline CDR1 reads DFQATT; CDR2 reads SNEGSKA (reference sequence). CDR3 sequence reads: CSARRGQDNTNEQFF. The DNA of the CDR3 is TGCAGTGCTAGGCGGGGGCAGGATAACACGAATGAGCAGTTCTTC.

This clonotype was picked up a small number of times. This rearrangement joins TRBV7-2 to TRBJ1-1, with unresolved D. V gave up 5 bases and J gave up 1 base, with 14 bases separating them. Germline-derived CDR1 and CDR2 are SGHTA and FQGNSA. The CDR3 contains 15 residues. The CDR3 DNA reads as TGTGCCAGCAGCCCGAGGCGGGTTTCGAACACTGAAGCTTTCTTT. Its translation is CASSPRRVSNTEAFF.

Many counts were recorded for this clonotype. The chain uses TRBV15 and TRBJ2-4; no clear D. The CDR3 has 17 residues. CDR1 LNHNV and CDR2 YYDKDF come from the germline V gene (reference sequence). Trimming left V 3 bases short and J 4 bases short, with 19 bases between. As DNA, the CDR3 is TGTGCCACCAGCAGGCCCATTACGAACTTTGGGAAAAACATTCAGTACTTC. Translation: CATSRPITNFGKNIQYF.

This clonotype occurred a few times. The chain couples TRBV5-1 to TRBJ2-7; 7 bases line up with TRBD2. V dropped 0 bases and J dropped 2; count of bases not matched to a gene: 5. There are 15 residues in the CDR3. In germline, CDR1 is SGHRS, CDR2 YFSETQ. The CDR3 protein is CASSLVSGGTYEQYF. Written as DNA, the CDR3 is TGCGCCAGCAGCTTGGTTTCGGGGGGAACCTACGAGCAGTACTTC.

The J gene is TRBJ2-7, the V gene TRBV12-3 or TRBV12-4; no clear D gene. The CDR3 loop spans 13 amino acids. V lost 8 bases and J 3 bases, leaving 14 bases between the germline ends. The CDR3 bases are TGTGCCAGCGCCACAACGGGCAGCTACGAGCAGTACTTC. Translating gives CASATTGSYEQYF.

The sample holds a few counts of this clonotype. The gene calls are TRBV4-1 and TRBJ2-3; TRBD1 might be the D (7 bases). This CDR3 has 14 residues. Trimming cost V 4 bases and J 5 bases, with 13 bases left between them. Per germline, CDR1 MGHRA and CDR2 YSYEKL. The CDR3, as DNA: TGCGCCAGCAGCCCAGGGGGGCCGGGAGATACGCAGTATTTT. Translated: CASSPGGPGDTQYF.

This clonotype was observed a handful of times. The chain links TRBV6-1 to TRBJ2-1, with 7 bases aligning to TRBD2. The CDR3 runs to 16 residues. Germline CDR1 MNHNS, CDR2 SASEGT. V shed 4 bases, J shed 1 base, and the junction held 7 bases outside the gene matches. In DNA, the CDR3 is TGTGCCAGCAGTGGTACTAGCGCGATATCCTACAATGAGCAGTTCTTC. Its translation: CASSGTSAISYNEQFF.

This clonotype was counted a few times. The chain links TRBV12-3 or TRBV12-4 to TRBJ2-1, with D perhaps TRBD2 (5 bases). The germline V and J ends were trimmed by 8 bases and 4 bases, with 15 bases remaining between them. The CDR3 runs to 14 residues. The CDR3 is CASHGAERYNEQFF. CDR3 sequence (DNA): TGTGCCAGCCACGGAGCGGAAAGATACAATGAGCAGTTCTTC.

This clonotype appeared a few times. This chain links TRBV4-1 with TRBJ2-7, with 15 bases identical to TRBD2. V was clipped by 4 bases and J by 11 bases; unmatched bases: 3. CDR3 length: 13 residues. Germline V gene lookup returns CDR1 MGHRA and CDR2 YSYEKL. The CDR3 DNA reads as TGCGCCAGCAGCCGAGGGACTAGCGGGAGGAAGTACTTC. Amino acids: CASSRGTSGRKYF.

The chain links TRBV12-3 or TRBV12-4 to TRBJ2-3; 8 bases align to TRBD2. The CDR3 spans 15 residues. V was pared by 5 bases and J by 2 bases, with 6 bases of the junction left unmatched. The CDR3 loop reads CASSPGGAFTDTQYF. The DNA of the CDR3 is TGTGCCAGCAGTCCCGGGGGGGCCTTCACAGATACGCAGTATTTT.

This clonotype occurred a few times. The chain joins TRBV3-1 to TRBJ2-3, with D perhaps TRBD2 (6 bases). Trimming stripped 4 bases from V and 0 bases from J, with 20 bases between. In germline, CDR1 is LGHDT, CDR2 YNNKEL (reference sequence). CDR3 length: 18 amino acids. CDR3 nucleotides: TGTGCCAGCAGCCCGCTAGCGTCTATGAGTCGAAGCACAGATACGCAGTATTTT. Translated: CASSPLASMSRSTDTQYF.

This clonotype was seen only a few times. V is TRBV20-1 and J is TRBJ2-5; D unresolved. The V end was cut by 0 bases, the J end by 3 bases, with 5 bases between. This CDR3 spans 12 amino acids. CDR1 is DFQATT and CDR2 is SNEGSKA in the germline V gene (reference sequence). The CDR3 bases are TGCAGTGCTAGAGATTTTAAAGAGACCCAGTACTTC. Its translation is CSARDFKETQYF.

This clonotype turned up a few times. CDR3 nucleotide sequence: TGTGCCAGCAGCGTAGAAGGGGCAGGGTCGGTCGAGCAGTACTTC. Translated: CASSVEGAGSVEQYF. The chain is built from TRBV9 and TRBJ2-7, with D perhaps TRBD1 (5 bases). Trimming took off 0 bases at V and 6 bases at J, with 16 bases between the two ends. The CDR3 extends over 15 amino acids. The V gene's germline CDR1 is SGDLS and CDR2 YYNGEE.

J is TRBJ1-3 and V is TRBV12-5; no clear D. With 0 bases removed from V and 0 bases from J, the gap between germline ends came to 15 bases. The V gene's germline CDR1 is LGHNT and CDR2 FRNRAP. The length of the CDR3 is 18 residues. CDR3 residues: CASGLVLNRYLSGNTIYF. The CDR3 DNA reads as TGTGCTAGTGGTTTGGTATTAAACAGATACCTCTCTGGAAACACCATATATTTT.

This clonotype was recorded many times. The germline gene is not matched at one end of the junction; a read error may be the cause. The genes are TRBV6-6 and TRBJ2-3; perhaps TRBD2 as D (5 bases). The CDR3 totals 11 residues. The germline V gene has CDR1 MNHNY and CDR2 SVGAGI (reference sequence). DNA for the CDR3: TGTGCTAGCAGACGAGGGGATACGCAGTATTTT. Protein sequence: CASRRGDTQYF.

A few counts support this clonotype. This sequence joins TRBV5-5 and TRBJ2-1; D tentatively fits TRBD1 or TRBD2 (5 bases each). The CDR3 extends over 14 amino acids. Trimming stripped 6 bases from V and 8 bases from J, with 18 bases between. Germline CDR1 reads SGHKS; CDR2 reads YYEKEE (reference sequence). The CDR3 bases are TGTGCCAGCAACCCGGACTTATTCAGGGATGAGCAGTTCTTC. Translation gives CASNPDLFRDEQFF.

Only a few counts were recorded for this clonotype. J is TRBJ1-1 and V is TRBV6-2 or TRBV6-3, with 8 bases aligning to TRBD1. CDR1 and CDR2 (germline): MNHEY, SVGEGT. CDR3 length: 14 amino acids. V was clipped by 7 bases and J by 0 bases; unmatched bases: 4. Here the CDR3 reads CASKRQGMNTEAFF. For the CDR3, the DNA is TGTGCCAGCAAAAGACAGGGGATGAACACTGAAGCTTTCTTT.

The J gene is TRBJ2-7, the V gene TRBV4-2, with TRBD2 matching over 12 bases. The CDR3 is 15 residues long. Per germline, CDR1 LGHNA and CDR2 YNFKEQ. V was pared by 0 bases and J by 6 bases, with 3 bases of the junction left unmatched. This CDR3 reads CASSQETSGRGEQYF. CDR3 nucleotides: TGTGCCAGCAGCCAAGAGACTAGCGGGAGAGGCGAGCAGTACTTC.

The table lists this clonotype with a few counts. The chain links TRBV7-6 to TRBJ2-1; D uncertain. The CDR3 sequence is 14 residues long. Germline-derived CDR1 and CDR2 are SGHVS and FNYEAQ. Trimming cost V 1 base and J 5 bases, with 9 bases left between them. For the CDR3, the DNA is TGTGCCAGCAGCTTAGACTCGTGGGACAATGAGCAGTTCTTC. Translated: CASSLDSWDNEQFF.

This clonotype was found many times. The V gene is TRBV12-3 or TRBV12-4, the J gene TRBJ2-5; 7 bases line up with TRBD2. Trimming cost V 3 bases and J 2 bases; bases outside gene matches: 0. The CDR3 is 13 residues long. The CDR3 spells CASSLREQETQYF. CDR3 nucleotides: TGTGCCAGCAGTTTGCGGGAGCAAGAGACCCAGTACTTC.

This clonotype was found a few times. The rearrangement links TRBV3-1 to TRBJ1-5; no firm D call. Per germline, CDR1 LGHDT and CDR2 YNNKEL (reference sequence). The CDR3 runs 16 residues. V was cut by 1 base and J by 3 bases, with 13 bases left in between. CDR3 region: CASSQGSPGVNQPQHF. The CDR3 DNA is TGTGCCAGCAGCCAAGGGTCGCCAGGAGTCAATCAGCCCCAGCATTTT.

This clonotype was detected ten times or more. The junction departs from germline at one end; a sequencing error may be responsible. The chain has TRBV12-3 or TRBV12-4 and TRBJ1-1; TRBD1 is a possible D gene (5 bases). This CDR3 region has 13 residues. In DNA form, the CDR3 reads TGTGCCAGCAGCTTAGGGGCTAACACTGAAGCTTTCTTT. Translated: CASSLGANTEAFF.

This clonotype was found a few times. This sequence joins TRBV7-9 and TRBJ2-7, with D unclear. Germline CDR1 and CDR2: SEHNR and FQNEAQ (reference sequence). The CDR3 runs 11 residues. V was trimmed by 5 bases and J by 7 bases, leaving 9 bases between them. The CDR3 here is CASSPLQEQYF. The DNA of the CDR3 is TGTGCCAGCAGCCCCCTGCAGGAGCAGTACTTC. The entire variable domain, with the rest obtained from reference TRBV7-9 and TRBJ2-7, is as follows: DTGVSQNPRHKITKRGQNVTFRCDPISEHNRLYWYRQTLGQGPEFLTYFQNEAQLEKSRLLSDRFSAERPKGSFSTLEIQRTEQGDSAMYLCASSPLQEQYFGPGTRLTVT.

CDR3: CSARDQTGNEKLFF. CDR3 DNA sequence: TGCAGTGCTAGAGATCAAACAGGGAATGAAAAACTGTTTTTT. J is TRBJ1-4 and V is TRBV20-1, with a weak D call TRBD1 (6 bases). This CDR3 region has 14 residues. V was shortened by 0 bases and J by 5 bases, with 10 bases between the two germline ends. Germline CDR1 is DFQATT and CDR2 is SNEGSKA (reference sequence).

This clonotype was counted only a few times. The chain uses TRBV4-3 and TRBJ2-3; 7 bases are a match to TRBD2. Trimming cost V 4 bases and J 3 bases; bases outside gene matches: 7. Germline values: CDR1 LGHNA, CDR2 YSLEER. CDR3 size: 15 residues. The CDR3 sequence: CASSLSPGGTDTQYF. CDR3 nucleotide sequence: TGCGCCAGCAGCCTCTCTCCGGGGGGAACAGATACGCAGTATTTT.

This clonotype was counted only a few times. The chain couples TRBV4-3 to TRBJ2-7; D not certain. CDR3 length: 14 residues. V dropped 5 bases and J dropped 1 base, with 12 bases sitting between them. The germline V gene encodes CDR1 LGHNA and CDR2 YSLEER. The chain's CDR3 is CASSALPDSYEQYF. As DNA, the CDR3 is TGCGCCAGCAGCGCCCTTCCGGATTCCTACGAGCAGTACTTC.

V is TRBV10-3 and J is TRBJ1-2; TRBD1 aligns across 7 bases. Germline assignment: CDR1 ENHRY and CDR2 SYGVKD. V gave up 6 bases and J gave up 8 bases; unmatched junction bases: 18. The CDR3 extends over 16 amino acids. The CDR3 DNA follows: TGTGCCATCAGCTGGGGAGAGGGGGCGAGTGGTTCCGGCTACACCTTC. This encodes CAISWGEGASGSGYTF.